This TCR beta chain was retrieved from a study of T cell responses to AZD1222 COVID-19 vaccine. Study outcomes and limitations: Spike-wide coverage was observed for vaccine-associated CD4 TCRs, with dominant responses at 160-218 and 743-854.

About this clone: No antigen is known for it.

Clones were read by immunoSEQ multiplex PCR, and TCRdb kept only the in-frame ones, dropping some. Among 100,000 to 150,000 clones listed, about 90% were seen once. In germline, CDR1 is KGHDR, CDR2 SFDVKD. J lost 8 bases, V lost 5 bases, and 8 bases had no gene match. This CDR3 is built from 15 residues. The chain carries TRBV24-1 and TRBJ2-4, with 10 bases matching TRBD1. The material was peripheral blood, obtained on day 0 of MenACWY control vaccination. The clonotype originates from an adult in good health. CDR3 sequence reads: CATSASDRGLDIQYF. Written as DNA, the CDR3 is TGTGCCACCAGTGCCTCAGACAGGGGGCTCGACATTCAGTACTTC.